This T cell receptor beta chain derives from a study of long-term antiretroviral therapy in people with HIV. Findings and limits, study-wide: Pre-ART-expanded clones dominated the repertoire at all time points. Relative to control repertoires, HIV repertoires exhibited narrower CDR3 length ranges.

Sequencing used immunoSEQ v3.0 at survey level. TCRdb keeps only in-frame clones here, not all; method: immunoSEQ multiplex PCR. The sample gives about 35,000 clones, roughly 87% of which show up once; 6.2% is in the top ten. CDR1 and CDR2 from the germline V gene are PRHDT and FYEKMQ (reference sequence). V shed 6 bases and J 8 bases; nucleotides not matched to a gene: 6. The CDR3 totals 12 residues. As for this clone: Its target is not known.

The source was unsorted PBMCs, collected 1 year after starting antiretroviral therapy. The receptor was derived from a man aged 18 to 29 with HIV. The V call is TRBV13, the J call TRBJ1-1; 7 nucleotides match TRBD1. This CDR3 is CASSRPDREAFF. The CDR3 DNA is TGTGCCAGCAGTCGCCCGGACAGGGAAGCTTTCTTT.